The entry below describes one T cell receptor (beta chain). Germline loops: CDR1 SGHVT, CDR2 SQSDAQ. This CDR3 region has 15 residues. Germline trimming cut 6 bases from V and 3 bases from J; bases unmatched to any gene: 5. This entry belongs to a study of CDR3 diversity in severe acne. Via MiXCR, TCRdb re-called the PCR reads, giving one row per CDR3 protein. The sample records some 90,000 distinct CDR3 sequences, about half being singletons. This clonotype was sampled from a male donor with severe acne vulgaris. Sample: blood. The chain joins TRBV7-4 to TRBJ2-7; TRBD2 matches 13 bases. The CDR3 sequence is CASSRLAGGIYEQYF. CDR3 DNA: TGTGCCAGCAGTCGACTAGCGGGAGGCATCTACGAGCAGTACTTC. The whole variable domain, filled in from reference TRBV7-4 and TRBJ2-7, reads GAGVSQSPRYKVAKRGRDVALRCDSISGHVTLYWYRQTLGQGSEVLTYSQSDAQRDKSGRPSGRFSAERPERSVSTLKIQRTEQGDSAVYLCASSRLAGGIYEQYFGPGTRLTVT.